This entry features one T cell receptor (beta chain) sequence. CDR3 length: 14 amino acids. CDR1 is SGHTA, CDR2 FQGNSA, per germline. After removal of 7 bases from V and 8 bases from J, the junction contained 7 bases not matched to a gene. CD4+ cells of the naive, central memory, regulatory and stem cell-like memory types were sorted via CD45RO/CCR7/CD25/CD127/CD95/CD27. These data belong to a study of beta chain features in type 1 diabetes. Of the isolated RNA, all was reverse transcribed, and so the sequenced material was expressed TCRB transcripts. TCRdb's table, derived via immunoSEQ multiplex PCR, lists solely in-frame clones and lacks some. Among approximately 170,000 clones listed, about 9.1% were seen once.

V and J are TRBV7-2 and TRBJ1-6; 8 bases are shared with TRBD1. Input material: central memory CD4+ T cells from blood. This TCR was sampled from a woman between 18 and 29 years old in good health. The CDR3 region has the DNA TGTGCCAGCACCCCGGGACAGGTGTATTCACCCCTCCACTTT. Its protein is CASTPGQVYSPLHF.